This entry is about one TCR beta chain. V lost 2 bases and J 11 bases, leaving 13 bases between the germline ends. This CDR3 spans 13 amino acids. Germline V gene lookup returns CDR1 SGHTA and CDR2 FQGNSA. This sample stems from a study of blood T cell repertoires in COVID-19. Across the study: Some COVID-19 samples were acute and others convalescent; all came from the United States, Italy and Spain.

Per the original methods: It was from reference gene primer amplification that nucleated cell counts were estimated. Sequencing was performed with immunoSEQ multiplex PCR; in TCRdb, only in-frame clones are kept and a portion is missing. Clone size and V and J calls were adopted from that table, with D and trimming inferred from the DNA. The table lists 350,000 to 450,000 clones, about 89% of them singletons. Sample: peripheral blood. The receptor's source is a woman between 55 and 75 years old with COVID-19, enrolled during active disease. The V and J genes are TRBV7-2 and TRBJ1-5, with a weak D call TRBD1 (6 bases). DNA for the CDR3: TGTGCCAGCAGCTTAAGATTAAACAGGGCCCAGCATTTT. Translation: CASSLRLNRAQHF.